This T cell receptor beta chain was captured in a study of T cell responses to AZD1222 COVID-19 vaccine (dated by TCRdb to the early 2020s). About the study as a whole: Because spike-specific TCR depth and breadth did not differ between the two schedules, AZD1222 recipients who got a second dose at roughly 4 weeks were pooled with those who got a second dose at roughly 12 weeks. A total of 233 trial participants underwent TCR sequencing, of whom around 210 had received two doses of AZD1222 and approximately 26 had received two doses of the MenACWY control vaccine. Trial participants were enrolled by age into 18-55, 56-69 and 70-plus year subgroups, with roughly 150, 30 and 60 TCR-sequenced participants respectively. Study-wide conclusions, independent of this receptor: Because no day 14 peak-response samples were available, repertoires were characterized only after the peak T cell response. Nearly half of unique spike-specific TCRs reportedly recognized epitopes outside regions mutated in the B.1.351 and B.1.1.7 variants. After two AZD1222 doses, spike-specific TCR breadth and depth were significantly higher than at day 0 and than in MenACWY recipients. In the small 56-69-year group, the increase in depth fell short of significance, most likely because of low power. Participants were mostly white British and included more females than males, and it was suggested by the authors that clonal diversity may have been underestimated. Conclusions about previously exposed vaccinees were limited because only a handful of AZD1222 recipients were SARS-CoV-2 seropositive at baseline. The whole spike protein was spanned by vaccine-associated CD4 TCRs, and dominant responses were seen in regions 160-218 and 743-854.

The V and J ends are trimmed by 5 bases and 3 bases, leaving 13 bases between them. The germline V gene encodes CDR1 SGHAT and CDR2 FQDESV (reference sequence). Measured from the cysteine to the phenylalanine, the CDR3 is 15 residues long. Just CDR3 DNA is preserved here, 45 bases in frame from base 1. Concerning this clone: What antigen it recognizes has not been identified. No quality values exist for individual bases; no much larger clone is one base distant.

In the paper's terms, the time point label means: baseline before first vaccination. The vaccinee samples were drawn from two UK trials, COV001 and COV002, one of which was a single-blind randomized controlled phase 2/3 trial testing AZD1222 (ChAdOx1 nCoV-19) in healthy adults. For TCRbeta chain sequencing, PBMC samples were collected from trial participants at day 0 and at day 28 after the second dose. The CDR3 regions of human TCRbeta chains were subjected to immunosequencing. Under the source paper's analysis protocol: Repertoire TCRs were matched against a reference library of SARS-CoV-2-specific TCRs generated with the MIRA antigen-specificity platform. Breadth was defined as the fraction of unique TCRs that were SARS-CoV-2-associated. Depth was defined as the fraction of total T cells that were SARS-CoV-2-associated. Each spike-specific TCR was assigned to its reactive spike region and to a CD4 or CD8 class using the MIRA data. Log10-transformed breadth and depth values were compared by one-way ANOVA with Sidak's multiple comparisons tests. The table was pulled from immuneACCESS by TCRdb, which kept in-frame rearrangements only. Such tables lose some clones; where checked, under half of the loss comes from unresolved V genes, and the rest has no known cause. V and J calls and clone size come straight from that table; D and trimming were deduced from the DNA. The sample includes around 120,000 clones, with roughly nine tenths observed a single time. Clones ranked in the top ten supply roughly 7% of the sample.

This sequence was found in an adult in good health. The material was peripheral blood, obtained on day 0 of AZD1222 vaccination. The chain is assembled from TRBV11-1 and TRBJ2-2, with TRBD1 perhaps the D gene, on 6 matching bases. The CDR3 protein: CASSAPGVDTGELFF. The DNA sequence reads TGTGCCAGCAGCGCACCAGGGGTAGACACCGGGGAGCTGTTTTTT.